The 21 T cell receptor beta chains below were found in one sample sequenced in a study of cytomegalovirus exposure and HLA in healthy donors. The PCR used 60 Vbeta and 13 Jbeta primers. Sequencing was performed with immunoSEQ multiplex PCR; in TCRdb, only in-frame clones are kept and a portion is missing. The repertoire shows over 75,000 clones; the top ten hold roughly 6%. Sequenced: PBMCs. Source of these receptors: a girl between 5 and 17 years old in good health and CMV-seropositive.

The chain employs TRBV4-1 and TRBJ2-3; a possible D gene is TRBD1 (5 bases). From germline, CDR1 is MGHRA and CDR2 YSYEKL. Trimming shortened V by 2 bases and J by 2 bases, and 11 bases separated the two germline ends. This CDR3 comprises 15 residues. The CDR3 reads CASSQWAGNTDTQYF. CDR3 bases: TGCGCCAGCAGCCAATGGGCAGGGAACACAGATACGCAGTATTTT.

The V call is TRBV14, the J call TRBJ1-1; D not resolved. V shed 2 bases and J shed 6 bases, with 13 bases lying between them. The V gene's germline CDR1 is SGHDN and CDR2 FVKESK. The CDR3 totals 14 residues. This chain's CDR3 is CASSQYGDRAEAFF. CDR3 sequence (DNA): TGTGCCAGCAGCCAATATGGAGATCGCGCTGAAGCTTTCTTT. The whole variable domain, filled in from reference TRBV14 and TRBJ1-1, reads EAGVTQFPSHSVIEKGQTVTLRCDPISGHDNLYWYRRVMGKEIKFLLHFVKESKQDESGMPNNRFLAERTGGTYSTLKVQPAELEDSGVYFCASSQYGDRAEAFFGQGTRLTVV.

The CDR3 nucleotides are TGTGCCAGCAGCTCGGAGCGGGGAAACGAGCAGTTCTTC. It encodes CASSSERGNEQFF. V usage is TRBV7-8 and J usage is TRBJ2-1, with 7 bases identical to TRBD2. Losses at the gene ends were 4 bases for V and 10 bases for J; bases not matched to a gene: 7. The CDR3 has 13 residues. The germline CDR1 and CDR2 sequences are SGHVS and FQNEAQ.

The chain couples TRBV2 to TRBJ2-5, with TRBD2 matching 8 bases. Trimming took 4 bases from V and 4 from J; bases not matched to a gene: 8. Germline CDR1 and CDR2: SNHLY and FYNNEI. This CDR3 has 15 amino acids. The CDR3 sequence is CASSGGLDELETQYF. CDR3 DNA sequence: TGTGCCAGCAGTGGGGGACTAGACGAATTAGAGACCCAGTACTTC.

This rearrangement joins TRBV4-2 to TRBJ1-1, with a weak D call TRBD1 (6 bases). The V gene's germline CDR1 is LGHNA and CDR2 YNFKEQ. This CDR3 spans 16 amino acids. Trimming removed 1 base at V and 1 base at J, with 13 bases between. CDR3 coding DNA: TGTGCCAGCAGCCAAGGCTATGGGACAACGAACACTGAAGCTTTCTTT. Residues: CASSQGYGTTNTEAFF.

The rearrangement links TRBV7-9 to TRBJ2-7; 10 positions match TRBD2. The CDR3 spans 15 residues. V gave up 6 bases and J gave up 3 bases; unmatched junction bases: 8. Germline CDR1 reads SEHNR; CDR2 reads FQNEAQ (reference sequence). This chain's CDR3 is CASSSVLAGDYEQYF. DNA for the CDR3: TGTGCCAGCAGTTCCGTGCTAGCGGGGGACTACGAGCAGTACTTC.

CDR3 loop: CATWTGDFGEQYV. The CDR3 nucleotides are TGTGCCACCTGGACAGGGGATTTTGGGGAGCAGTACGTC. The chain combines TRBV27 with TRBJ2-7; 9 nucleotides match TRBD1. The CDR3 loop spans 13 amino acids. Germline V gene lookup returns CDR1 MNHEY and CDR2 SMNVEV (reference sequence). Trimming cost V 10 bases and J 7 bases; bases outside gene matches: 11.

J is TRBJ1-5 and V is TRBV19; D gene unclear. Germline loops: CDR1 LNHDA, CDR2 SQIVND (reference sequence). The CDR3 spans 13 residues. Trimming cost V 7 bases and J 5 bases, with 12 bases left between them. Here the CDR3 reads CASKSSVHQPQHF. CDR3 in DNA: TGTGCCAGTAAGTCTTCAGTGCATCAGCCCCAGCATTTT.

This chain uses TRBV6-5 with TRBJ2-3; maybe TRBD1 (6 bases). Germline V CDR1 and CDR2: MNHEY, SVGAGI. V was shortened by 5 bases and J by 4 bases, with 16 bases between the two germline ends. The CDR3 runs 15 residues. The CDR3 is CASSRRQAGPDTQYF. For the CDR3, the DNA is TGTGCCAGCAGTCGACGACAGGCTGGCCCAGATACGCAGTATTTT.

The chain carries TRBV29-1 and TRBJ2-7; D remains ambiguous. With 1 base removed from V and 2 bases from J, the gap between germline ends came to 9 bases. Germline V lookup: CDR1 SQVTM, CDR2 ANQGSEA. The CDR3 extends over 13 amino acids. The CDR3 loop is CSVEVRSAYEQYF. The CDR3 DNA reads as TGCAGCGTTGAAGTCAGATCCGCCTACGAGCAGTACTTC.

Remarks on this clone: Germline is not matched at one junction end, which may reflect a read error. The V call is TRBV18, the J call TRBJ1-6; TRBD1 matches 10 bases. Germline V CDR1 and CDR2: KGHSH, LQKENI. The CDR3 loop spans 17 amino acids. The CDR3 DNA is TGTGCCAGCTCAACGGTTACTGGGGACAGGGGTAATTCACACCTCCACTTT. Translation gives CASSTVTGDRGNSHLHF.

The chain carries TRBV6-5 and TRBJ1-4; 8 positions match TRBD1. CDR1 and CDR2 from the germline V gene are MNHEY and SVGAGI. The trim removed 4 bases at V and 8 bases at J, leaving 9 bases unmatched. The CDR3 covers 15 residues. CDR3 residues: CASSFSNRGEEKLFF. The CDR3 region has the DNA TGTGCCAGCAGTTTCTCAAACAGGGGGGAGGAAAAACTGTTTTTT.

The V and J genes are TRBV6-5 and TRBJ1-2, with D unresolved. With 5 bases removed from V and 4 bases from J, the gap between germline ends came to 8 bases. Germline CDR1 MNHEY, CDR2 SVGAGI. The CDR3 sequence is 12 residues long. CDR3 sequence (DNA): TGTGCCAGCAGTCTATCGGGCTATGGCTACACCTTC. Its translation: CASSLSGYGYTF.

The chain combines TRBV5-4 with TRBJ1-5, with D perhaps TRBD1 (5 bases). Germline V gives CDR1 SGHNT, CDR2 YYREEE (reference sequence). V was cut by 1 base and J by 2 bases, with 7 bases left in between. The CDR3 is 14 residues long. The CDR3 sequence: CASSLRGGNQPQHF. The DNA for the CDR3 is TGTGCCAGCAGCTTGAGGGGTGGCAATCAGCCCCAGCATTTT. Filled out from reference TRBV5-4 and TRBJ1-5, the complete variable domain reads ETGVTQSPTHLIKTRGQQVTLRCSSQSGHNTVSWYQQALGQGPQFIFQYYREEENGRGNFPPRFSGLQFPNYSSELNVNALELDDSALYLCASSLRGGNQPQHFGDGTRLSIL.

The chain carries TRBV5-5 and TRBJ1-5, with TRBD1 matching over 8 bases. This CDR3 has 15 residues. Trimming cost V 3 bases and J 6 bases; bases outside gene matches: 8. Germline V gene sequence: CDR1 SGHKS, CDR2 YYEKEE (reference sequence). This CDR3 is CASSSDRGRGQPQHF. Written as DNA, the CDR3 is TGTGCCAGCAGCTCAGACAGGGGAAGAGGTCAGCCCCAGCATTTT.

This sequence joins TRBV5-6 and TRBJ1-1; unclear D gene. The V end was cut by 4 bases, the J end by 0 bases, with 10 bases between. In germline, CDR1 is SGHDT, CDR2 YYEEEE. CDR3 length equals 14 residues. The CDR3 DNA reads TGTGCCAGCAGCCCGTCGTTTATGAACACTGAAGCTTTCTTT. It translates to CASSPSFMNTEAFF.

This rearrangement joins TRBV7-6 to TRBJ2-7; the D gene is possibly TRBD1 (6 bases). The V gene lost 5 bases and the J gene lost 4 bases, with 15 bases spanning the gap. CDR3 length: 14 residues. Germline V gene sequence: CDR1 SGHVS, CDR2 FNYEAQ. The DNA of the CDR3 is TGTGCCAGCAGCCCAGAGGGGGATCCTTACGAGCAGTACTTC. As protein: CASSPEGDPYEQYF.

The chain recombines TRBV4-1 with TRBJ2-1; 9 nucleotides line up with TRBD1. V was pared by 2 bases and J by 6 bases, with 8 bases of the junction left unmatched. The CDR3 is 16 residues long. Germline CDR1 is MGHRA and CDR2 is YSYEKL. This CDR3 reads CASSQLRTGEGNEQFF. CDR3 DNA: TGCGCCAGCAGCCAACTGAGGACAGGGGAGGGCAATGAGCAGTTCTTC.

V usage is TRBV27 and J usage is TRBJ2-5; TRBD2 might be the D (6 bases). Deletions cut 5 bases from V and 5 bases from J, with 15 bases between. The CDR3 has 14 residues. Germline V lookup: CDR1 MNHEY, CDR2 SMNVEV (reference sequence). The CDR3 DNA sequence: TGTGCCAGCAGTCCGGGAGCCCGGGGGGAGACCCAGTACTTC. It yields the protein CASSPGARGETQYF.

Here the CDR3 DNA reads TGTGCCAGCAGTTCGGGACAGGCCCATAACTATGGCTACACCTTC. Protein product: CASSSGQAHNYGYTF. J is TRBJ1-2 and V is TRBV28; 8 nucleotides align to TRBD1. The CDR3 is 15 residues long. Germline V gives CDR1 MDHEN, CDR2 SYDVKM. V gave up 4 bases and J gave up 1 base; unmatched junction bases: 5.

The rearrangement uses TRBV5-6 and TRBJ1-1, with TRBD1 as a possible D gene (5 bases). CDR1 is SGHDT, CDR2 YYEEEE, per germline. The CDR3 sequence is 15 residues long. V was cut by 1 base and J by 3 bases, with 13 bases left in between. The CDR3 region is CASSLTSQGYTEAFF. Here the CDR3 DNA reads TGTGCCAGCAGCTTGACCTCCCAGGGTTACACTGAAGCTTTCTTT.